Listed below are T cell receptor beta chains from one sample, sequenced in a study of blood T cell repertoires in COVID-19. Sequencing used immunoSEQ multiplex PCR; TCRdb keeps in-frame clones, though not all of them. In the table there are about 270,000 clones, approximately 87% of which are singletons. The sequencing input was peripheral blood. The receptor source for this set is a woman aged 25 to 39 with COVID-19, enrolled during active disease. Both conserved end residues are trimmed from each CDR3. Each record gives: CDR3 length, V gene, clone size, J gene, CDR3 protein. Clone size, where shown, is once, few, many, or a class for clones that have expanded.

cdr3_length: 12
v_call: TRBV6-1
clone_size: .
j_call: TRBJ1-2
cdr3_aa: ASSEGQGSYGYT

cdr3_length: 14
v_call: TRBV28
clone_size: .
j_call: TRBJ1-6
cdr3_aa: ASSGASYFYNSPLH

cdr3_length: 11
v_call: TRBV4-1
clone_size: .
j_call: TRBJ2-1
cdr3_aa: ASSQNRGLPQF

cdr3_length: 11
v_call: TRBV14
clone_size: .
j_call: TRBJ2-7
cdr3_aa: ASSGTGPYEQY

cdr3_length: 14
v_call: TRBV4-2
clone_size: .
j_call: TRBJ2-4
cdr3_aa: ASSQEQGLAKNIQY

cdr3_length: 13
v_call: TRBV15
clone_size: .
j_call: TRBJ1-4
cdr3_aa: ATSTGSQGVEKLF

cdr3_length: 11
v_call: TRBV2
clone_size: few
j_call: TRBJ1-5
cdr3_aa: ASSDEGAQPQH

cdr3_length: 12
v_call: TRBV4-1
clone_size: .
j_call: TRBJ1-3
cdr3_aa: ASSQPWPGNTIY

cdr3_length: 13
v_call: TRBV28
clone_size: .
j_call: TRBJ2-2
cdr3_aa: ASSLFRGNTGELF

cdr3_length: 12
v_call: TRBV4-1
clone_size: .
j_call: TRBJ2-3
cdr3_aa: ASSQGPGTDTQY

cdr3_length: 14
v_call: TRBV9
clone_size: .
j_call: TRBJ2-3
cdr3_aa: ASSVGDFLGTDTQY

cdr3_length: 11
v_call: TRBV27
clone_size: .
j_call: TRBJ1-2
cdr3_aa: ASSHGTAYGYT

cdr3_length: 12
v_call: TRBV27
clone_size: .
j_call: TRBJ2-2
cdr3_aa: ASRTGSWTGELF

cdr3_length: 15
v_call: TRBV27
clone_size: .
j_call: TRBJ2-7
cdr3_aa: ASSFRPGQGISYEQY

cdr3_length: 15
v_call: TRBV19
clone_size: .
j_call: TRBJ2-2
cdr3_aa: ASSIDVAGGGYGELF

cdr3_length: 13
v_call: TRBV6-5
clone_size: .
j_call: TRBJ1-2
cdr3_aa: ASSTYMGAHNGYT

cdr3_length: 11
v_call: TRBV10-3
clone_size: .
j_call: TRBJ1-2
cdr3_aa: AISEWTGGGYT

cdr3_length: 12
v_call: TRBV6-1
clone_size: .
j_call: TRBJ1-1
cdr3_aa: ASREGQGRPEAF

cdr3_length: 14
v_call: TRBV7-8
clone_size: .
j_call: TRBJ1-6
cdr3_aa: ASSFQGTTYNSPLH

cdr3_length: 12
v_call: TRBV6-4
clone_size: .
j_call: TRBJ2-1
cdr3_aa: ASSDSLGGNEQF

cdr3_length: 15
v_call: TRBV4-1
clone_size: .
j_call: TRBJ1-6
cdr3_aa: ASSPMGGQGANSPLH

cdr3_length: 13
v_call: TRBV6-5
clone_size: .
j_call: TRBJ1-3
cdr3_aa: ASSYSGDSGNTIY

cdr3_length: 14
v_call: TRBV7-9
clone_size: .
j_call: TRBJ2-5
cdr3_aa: ASSLPSGSPPRTQY

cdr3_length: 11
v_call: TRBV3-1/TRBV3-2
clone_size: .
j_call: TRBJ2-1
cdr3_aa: ASSHRQGNEQF

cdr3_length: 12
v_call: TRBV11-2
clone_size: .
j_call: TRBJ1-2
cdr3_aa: ASSPTAGHYGYT

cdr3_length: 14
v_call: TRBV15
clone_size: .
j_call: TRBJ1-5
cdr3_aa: ATSREGGRARQPQH

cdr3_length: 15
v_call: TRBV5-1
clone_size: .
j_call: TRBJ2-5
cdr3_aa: ASSFFTSGGVGETQY

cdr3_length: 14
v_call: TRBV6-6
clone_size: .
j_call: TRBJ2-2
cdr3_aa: ASSYSDIRNTGELF

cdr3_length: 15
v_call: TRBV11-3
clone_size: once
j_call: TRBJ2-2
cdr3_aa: ASSLQAGLSNTGELF

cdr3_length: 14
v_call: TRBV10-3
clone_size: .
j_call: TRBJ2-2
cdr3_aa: AIRTSGGPSAGELF

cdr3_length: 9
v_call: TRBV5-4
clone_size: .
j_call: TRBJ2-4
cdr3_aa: ASSTGNIQY

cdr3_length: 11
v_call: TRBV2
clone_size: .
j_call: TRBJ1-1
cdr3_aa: ASIRELDTEAF

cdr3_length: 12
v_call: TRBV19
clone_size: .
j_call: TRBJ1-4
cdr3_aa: ASSFTNRAEKLF